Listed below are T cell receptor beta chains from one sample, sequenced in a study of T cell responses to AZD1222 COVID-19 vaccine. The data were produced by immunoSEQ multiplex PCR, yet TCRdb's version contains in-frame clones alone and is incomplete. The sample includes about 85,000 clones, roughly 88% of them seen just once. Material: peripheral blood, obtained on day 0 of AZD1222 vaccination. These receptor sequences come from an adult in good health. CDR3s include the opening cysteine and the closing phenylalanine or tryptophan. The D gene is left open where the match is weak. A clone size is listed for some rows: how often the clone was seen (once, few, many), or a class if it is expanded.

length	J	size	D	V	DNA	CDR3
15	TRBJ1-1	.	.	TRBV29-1	TGCAGCGTTCCAAGGCGGGGGTTGATGAACACTGAAGCTTTCTTT	CSVPRRGLMNTEAFF
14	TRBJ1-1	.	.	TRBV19	TGTGCCAGTAGTCCCTCTCGACTGAACACTGAAGCTTTCTTT	CASSPSRLNTEAFF
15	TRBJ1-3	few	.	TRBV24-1	TGTGCCACCAGTGATCCCAGGGGTTCAGGAAACACCATATATTTT	CATSDPRGSGNTIYF
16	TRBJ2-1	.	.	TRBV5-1	TGCGCCAGCAGCTTGGCGACAGCCGAAGGAAACAATGAGCAGTTCTTC	CASSLATAEGNNEQFF
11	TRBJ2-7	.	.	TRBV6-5	TGTGCCAGCAGTACCTCCTACGAGCAGTACTTC	CASSTSYEQYF
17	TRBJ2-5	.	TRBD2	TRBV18	TGTGCCAGCTCACCATATCAGACTAGCGGGCGAAAAGAGACCCAGTACTTC	CASSPYQTSGRKETQYF
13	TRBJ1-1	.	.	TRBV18	TGTGCCAGCTTAGGGCAATTGAACACTGAAGCTTTCTTT	CASLGQLNTEAFF
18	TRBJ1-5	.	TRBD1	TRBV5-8	TGTGCCAGCAGCTTGACTAGGATGACAGGGGGCGGCAATCAGCCCCAGCATTTT	CASSLTRMTGGGNQPQHF
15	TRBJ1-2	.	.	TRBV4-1	TGCGCCAGCAGCCAAGAAGGCAGGGTTTACTATGGCTACACCTTC	CASSQEGRVYYGYTF
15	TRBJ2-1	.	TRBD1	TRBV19	TGTGCCAGTAGGAAGGACAGGGTTGTGGGCAATGAGCAGTTCTTC	CASRKDRVVGNEQFF
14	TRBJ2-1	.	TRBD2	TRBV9	TGTGCCAGCAGCAGCGGGAGCCTCTACAATGAGCAGTTCTTC	CASSSGSLYNEQFF
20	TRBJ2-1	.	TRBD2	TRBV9	TGTGCCAGCAGCCCCCGCAACCGGACTAGCGGGAGGGCCATTGAGAATGAGCAGTTCTTC	CASSPRNRTSGRAIENEQFF
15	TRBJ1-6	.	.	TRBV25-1	TGTGCCAGCAGTGAATACACGGGGGATAATTCACCCCTCCACTTT	CASSEYTGDNSPLHF
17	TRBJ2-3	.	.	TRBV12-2	TGTGCAAGTCGCTTAATGGCGGGGGTGGGGAAGGTAGATACGCAGTATTTT	CASRLMAGVGKVDTQYF
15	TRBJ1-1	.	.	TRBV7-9	TGTGCCAGCAGCCCCCGCGGGCAGGGAGGGATTGAAGCTTTCTTT	CASSPRGQGGIEAFF
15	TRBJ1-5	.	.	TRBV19	TGTGCCAGTAGTATCGGACAGTATAGCAATCAGCCCCAGCATTTT	CASSIGQYSNQPQHF
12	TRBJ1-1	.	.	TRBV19	TGTGCCAGTAGTTCAGGGAACACTGAAGCTTTCTTT	CASSSGNTEAFF
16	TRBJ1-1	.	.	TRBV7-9	TGTGCCAGCAGCTTAGCGCTTGTAGTCGGCCTATCTGAAGCTTTCTTT	CASSLALVVGLSEAFF
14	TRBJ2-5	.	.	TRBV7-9	TGTGCCAGCAGCTTACTCGGGGGCCAAGAGACCCAGTACTTC	CASSLLGGQETQYF
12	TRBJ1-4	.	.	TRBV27	TGTGCCAGCAGTCGGTTCAATGAAAAACTGTTTTTT	CASSRFNEKLFF
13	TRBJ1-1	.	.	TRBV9	TGTGCCAGCAGCGGAGGAGACCGGGGCGAAGCTTTCTTT	CASSGGDRGEAFF
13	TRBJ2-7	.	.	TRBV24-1	TGTGCCACCAGTGACGCCGTTACCCGGGAGCAGTACTTC	CATSDAVTREQYF
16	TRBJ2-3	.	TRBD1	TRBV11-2	TGTGCCAGCAGCTTAGGCGACAGGGTGAGAGAAGATACGCAGTATTTT	CASSLGDRVREDTQYF
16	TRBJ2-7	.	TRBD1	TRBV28	TGTGCCAGCAGTTTAACACCGGGACAGGGGGTTAACGAGCAGTACTTC	CASSLTPGQGVNEQYF
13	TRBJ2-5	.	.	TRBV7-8	TGTGCCAGCAGTCTTATAAACCAAGAGACCCAGTACTTC	CASSLINQETQYF
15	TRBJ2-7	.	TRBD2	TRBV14	TGTGCCAGCAGCCAAGGGGCTAGCGGGAGTTACGAGCAGTACTTC	CASSQGASGSYEQYF
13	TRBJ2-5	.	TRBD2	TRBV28	TGTGCCAGCAGCCCGGGGAGGGGAGAGACCCAGTACTTC	CASSPGRGETQYF
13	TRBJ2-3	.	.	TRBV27	TGTGCCAGCAGTTTAACCTACGCAGATACGCAGTATTTT	CASSLTYADTQYF
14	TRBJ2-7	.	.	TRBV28	TGTGCCAGCAGTTTAGGAGGGAACTCCTACGAGCAGTACTTC	CASSLGGNSYEQYF
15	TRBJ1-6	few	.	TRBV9	TGTGCCAGCAGCGTGGGCTACAGGGCGAATTCACCCCTCCACTTT	CASSVGYRANSPLHF
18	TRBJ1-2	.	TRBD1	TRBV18	TGTGCCAGCTCACCACCCGGGACAGGGGCTACCTGGAACTATGGCTACACCTTC	CASSPPGTGATWNYGYTF
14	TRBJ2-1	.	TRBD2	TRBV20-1	TGCAGTGCTAGTGCGGGACTAGCCTCCAATGAGCAGTTCTTC	CSASAGLASNEQFF
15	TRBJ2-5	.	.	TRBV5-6	TGTGCCAGCAGCTTGAAGGTAGCTACTCAAGAGACCCAGTACTTC	CASSLKVATQETQYF
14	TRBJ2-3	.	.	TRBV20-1	TGCAGTGCTAGTTGGACAGCAAACACAGATACGCAGTATTTT	CSASWTANTDTQYF
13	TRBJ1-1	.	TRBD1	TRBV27	TGTGCCAGCAGCCTTTTACAGGGGGCTGGCGCTTTCTTT	CASSLLQGAGAFF
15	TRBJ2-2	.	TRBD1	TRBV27	TGTGCCAGCACCTCAGGGACAGGGGTCACCGGGGAGCTGTTTTTT	CASTSGTGVTGELFF
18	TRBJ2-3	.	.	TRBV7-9	TGTGCCAGCAGCTTAGGGGGTAGACACCCGATAAGCACAGATACGCAGTATTTT	CASSLGGRHPISTDTQYF
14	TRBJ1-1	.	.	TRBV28	TGTGCCAGCAGTTCATCGGGGAAGAACACTGAAGCTTTCTTT	CASSSSGKNTEAFF
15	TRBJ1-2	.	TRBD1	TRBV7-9	TGTGCCAGCAGCTTAAGGGGGACAGGAGAAAATGGCTACACCTTC	CASSLRGTGENGYTF
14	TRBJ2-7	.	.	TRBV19	TGTGCCAGTAGTATCCCCCGGGATAGGTACGAGCAGTACTTC	CASSIPRDRYEQYF
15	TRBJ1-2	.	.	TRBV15	TGTGCCACCAGCAGAGCGCAGCACAACAACTATGGCTACACCTTC	CATSRAQHNNYGYTF
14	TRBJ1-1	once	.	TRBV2	TGTGCCAGCAGTGATTCGGACAGGAACACTGAAGCTTTCTTT	CASSDSDRNTEAFF
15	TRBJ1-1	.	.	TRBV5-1	TGCGCCAGCAGCTGGGGGGTGATCATGAACACTGAAGCTTTCTTT	CASSWGVIMNTEAFF
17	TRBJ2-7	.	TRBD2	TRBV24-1	TGTGCCACCAGGATCCCGGTCAGGCGGGAGAACGCCTACGAGCAGTACTTC	CATRIPVRRENAYEQYF
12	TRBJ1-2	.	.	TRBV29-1	TGCAGCGTTGAGGCCCAGCTATGGGGCTACACCTTC	CSVEAQLWGYTF
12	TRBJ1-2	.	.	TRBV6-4	TGTGCCAGCAGTGACAGGGGAGGTGGCTACACCTTC	CASSDRGGGYTF
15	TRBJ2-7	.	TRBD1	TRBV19	TGTGCCAGTAGTATCGACACAGGGGGCCCCTACGAGCAGTACTTC	CASSIDTGGPYEQYF
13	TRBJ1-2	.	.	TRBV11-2	TGTGCCAGCAGCTCGACAGGTCCCTATGGCTACACCTTC	CASSSTGPYGYTF
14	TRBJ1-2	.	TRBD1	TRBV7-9	TGTGCCAGCAGCCCCGAAGGACAGGGGAGAGGCTACACCTTC	CASSPEGQGRGYTF
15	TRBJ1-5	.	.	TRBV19	TGTGCCAGTACTTATCAGGGTATAGGCAATCAGCCCCAGCATTTT	CASTYQGIGNQPQHF
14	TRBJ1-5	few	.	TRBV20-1	TGCAGTGCTAGTCAGCCCACTCTAAATCAGCCCCAGCATTTT	CSASQPTLNQPQHF
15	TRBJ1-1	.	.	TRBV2	TGTGCCAGCAGTGATGACAGCTTCATGAACACTGAAGCTTTCTTT	CASSDDSFMNTEAFF
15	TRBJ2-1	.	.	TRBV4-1	TGCGCCAGCAGCCAAGATTCAACGGGTAGGAACGAGCAGTTCTTC	CASSQDSTGRNEQFF
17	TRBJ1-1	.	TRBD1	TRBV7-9	TGTGCCAGCAGCGCCCCCGGGACAGCTGCGATGAACACTGAAGCTTTCTTT	CASSAPGTAAMNTEAFF
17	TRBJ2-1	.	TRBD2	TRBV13	TGTGCAAGCACCGGCGGGAGGGGTTCGAGCTCCTACAATGAGCAGTTCTTC	CASTGGRGSSSYNEQFF